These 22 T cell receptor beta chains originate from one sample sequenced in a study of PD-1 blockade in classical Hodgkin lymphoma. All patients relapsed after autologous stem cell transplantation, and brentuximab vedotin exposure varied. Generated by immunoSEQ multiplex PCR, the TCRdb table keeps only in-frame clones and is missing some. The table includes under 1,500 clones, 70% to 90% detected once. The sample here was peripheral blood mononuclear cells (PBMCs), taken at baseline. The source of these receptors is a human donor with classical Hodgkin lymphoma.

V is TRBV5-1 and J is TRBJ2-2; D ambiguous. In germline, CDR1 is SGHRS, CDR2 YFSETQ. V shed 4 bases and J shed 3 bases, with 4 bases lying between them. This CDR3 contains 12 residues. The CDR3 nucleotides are TGCGCCAGCAGCCGAGACACCGGGGAGCTGTTTTTT. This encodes CASSRDTGELFF.

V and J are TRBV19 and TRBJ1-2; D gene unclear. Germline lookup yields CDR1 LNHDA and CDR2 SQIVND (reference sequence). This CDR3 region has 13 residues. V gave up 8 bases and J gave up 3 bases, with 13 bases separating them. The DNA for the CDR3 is TGTGCCAGTCTGAAGCCTGCGGACTATGGCTACACCTTC. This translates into CASLKPADYGYTF. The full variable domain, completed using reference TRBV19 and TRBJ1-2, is DGGITQSPKYLFRKEGQNVTLSCEQNLNHDAMYWYRQDPGQGLRLIYYSQIVNDFQKGDIAEGYSVSREKKESFPLTVTSAQKNPTAFYLCASLKPADYGYTFGSGTRLTVV.

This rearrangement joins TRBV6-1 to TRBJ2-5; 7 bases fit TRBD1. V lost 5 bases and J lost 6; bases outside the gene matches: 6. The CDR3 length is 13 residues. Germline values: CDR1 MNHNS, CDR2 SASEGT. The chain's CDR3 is CASSHRGLKTQYF. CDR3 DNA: TGTGCCAGCAGTCACAGGGGCCTGAAGACCCAGTACTTC.

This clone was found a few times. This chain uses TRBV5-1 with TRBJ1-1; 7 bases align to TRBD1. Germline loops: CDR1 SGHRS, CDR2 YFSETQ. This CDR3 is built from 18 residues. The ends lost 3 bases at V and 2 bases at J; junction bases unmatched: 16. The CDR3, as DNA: TGCGCCAGCAGCTCAGGGACAGCCGGAAGCTGGGTCAACACTGAAGCTTTCTTT. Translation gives CASSSGTAGSWVNTEAFF.

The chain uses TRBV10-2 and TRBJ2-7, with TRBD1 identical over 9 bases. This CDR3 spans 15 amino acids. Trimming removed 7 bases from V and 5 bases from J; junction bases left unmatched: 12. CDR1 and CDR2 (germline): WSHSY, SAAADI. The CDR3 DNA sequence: TGCGCCAGCATGGACACGGGACAGGGACATCACGAGCAGTACGTC. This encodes CASMDTGQGHHEQYV.

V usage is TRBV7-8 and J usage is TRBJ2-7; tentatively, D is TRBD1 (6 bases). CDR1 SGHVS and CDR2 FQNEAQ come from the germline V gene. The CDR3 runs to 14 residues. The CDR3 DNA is TGTGCCAGCACCTTAGGACAGACCTCCTACGAGCAGTACGTC. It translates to CASTLGQTSYEQYV.

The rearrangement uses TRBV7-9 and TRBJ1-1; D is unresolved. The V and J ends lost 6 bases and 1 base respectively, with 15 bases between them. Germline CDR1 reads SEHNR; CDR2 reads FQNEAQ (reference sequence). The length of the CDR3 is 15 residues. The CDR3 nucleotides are TGTGCCAGCAGACTTATGACACCGCAGAACACTGAAGCTTTCTTT. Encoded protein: CASRLMTPQNTEAFF.

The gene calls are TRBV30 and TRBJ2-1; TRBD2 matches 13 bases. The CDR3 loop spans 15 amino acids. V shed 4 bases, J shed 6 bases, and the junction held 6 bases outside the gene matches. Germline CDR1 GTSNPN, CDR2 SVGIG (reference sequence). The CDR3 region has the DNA TGTGCCTGGACCCGACTAGCGGGGGGAGGCAATGAGCAGTTCTTC. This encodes CAWTRLAGGGNEQFF.

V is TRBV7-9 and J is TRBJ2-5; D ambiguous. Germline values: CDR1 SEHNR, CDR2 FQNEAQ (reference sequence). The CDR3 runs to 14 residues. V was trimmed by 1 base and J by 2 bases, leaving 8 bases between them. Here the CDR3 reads CASSLGSLQETQYF. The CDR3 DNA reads TGTGCCAGCAGCTTAGGATCGCTTCAAGAGACCCAGTACTTC.

The CDR3 DNA reads as TGTGCCATCAGTTCGACAGGGATAATCTCACCCCTCCACTTT. This encodes CAISSTGIISPLHF. V is TRBV10-3 and J is TRBJ1-6, with TRBD1 identical over 7 bases. V shed 5 bases, J shed 10 bases, and the junction held 8 bases outside the gene matches. Germline V gene lookup returns CDR1 ENHRY and CDR2 SYGVKD. CDR3 length: 14 amino acids.

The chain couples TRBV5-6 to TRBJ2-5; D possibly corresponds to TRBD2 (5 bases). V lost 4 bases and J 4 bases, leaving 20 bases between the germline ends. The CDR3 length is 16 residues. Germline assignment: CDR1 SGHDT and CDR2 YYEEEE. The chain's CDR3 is CASSPPGTFEVETQYF. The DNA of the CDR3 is TGTGCCAGCAGCCCCCCGGGAACATTTGAGGTAGAGACCCAGTACTTC.

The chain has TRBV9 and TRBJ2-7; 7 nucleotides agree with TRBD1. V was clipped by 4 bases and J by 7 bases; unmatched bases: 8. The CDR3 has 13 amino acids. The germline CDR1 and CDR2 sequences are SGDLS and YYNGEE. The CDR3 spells CASSPTGVGEQYV. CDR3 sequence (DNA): TGTGCCAGCAGCCCCACAGGGGTGGGGGAGCAGTACGTC.

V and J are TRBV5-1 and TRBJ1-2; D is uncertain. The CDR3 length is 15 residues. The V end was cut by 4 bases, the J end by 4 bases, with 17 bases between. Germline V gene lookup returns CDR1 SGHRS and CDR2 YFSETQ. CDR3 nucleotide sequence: TGCGCCAGCAGCCCCGGGGAACATAACACCTATGGCTACACCTTC. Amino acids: CASSPGEHNTYGYTF. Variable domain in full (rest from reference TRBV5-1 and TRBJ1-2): KAGVTQTPRYLIKTRGQQVTLSCSPISGHRSVSWYQQTPGQGLQFLFEYFSETQRNKGNFPGRFSGRQFSNSRSEMNVSTLELGDSALYLCASSPGEHNTYGYTFGSGTRLTVV.

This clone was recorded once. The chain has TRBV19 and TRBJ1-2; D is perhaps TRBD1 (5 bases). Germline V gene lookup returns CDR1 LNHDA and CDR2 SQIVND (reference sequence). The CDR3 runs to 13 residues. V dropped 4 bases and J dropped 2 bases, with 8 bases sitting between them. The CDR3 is CASSTGMNYGYTF. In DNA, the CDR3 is TGTGCCAGTAGTACAGGGATGAACTATGGCTACACCTTC.

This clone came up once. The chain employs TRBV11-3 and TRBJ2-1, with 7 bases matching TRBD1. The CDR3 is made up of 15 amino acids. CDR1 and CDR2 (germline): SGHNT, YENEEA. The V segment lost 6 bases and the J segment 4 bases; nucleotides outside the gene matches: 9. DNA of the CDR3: TGTGCCAGCAGTGGTGGGAAGGGGGCGTACAATGAGCAGTTCTTC. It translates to CASSGGKGAYNEQFF.

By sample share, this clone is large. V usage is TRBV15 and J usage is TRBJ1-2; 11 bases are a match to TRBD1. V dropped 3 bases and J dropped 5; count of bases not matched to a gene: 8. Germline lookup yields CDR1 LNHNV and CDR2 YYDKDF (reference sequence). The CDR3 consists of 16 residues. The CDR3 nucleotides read TGTGCCACCAGCAGGGACAGGGGGCCCTCTGGTTATGGCTACACCTTC. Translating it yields CATSRDRGPSGYGYTF.

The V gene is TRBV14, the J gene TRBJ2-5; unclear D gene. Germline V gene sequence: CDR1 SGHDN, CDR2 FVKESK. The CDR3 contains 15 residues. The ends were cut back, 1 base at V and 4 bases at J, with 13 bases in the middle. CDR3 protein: CASSQGVRTGETQYF. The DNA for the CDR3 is TGTGCCAGCAGCCAAGGAGTTAGGACCGGAGAGACCCAGTACTTC.

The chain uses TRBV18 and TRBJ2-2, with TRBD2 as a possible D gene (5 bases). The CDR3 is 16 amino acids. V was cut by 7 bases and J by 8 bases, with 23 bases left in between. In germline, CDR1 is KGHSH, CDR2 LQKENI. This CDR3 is CASLEPKRTLRGELFF. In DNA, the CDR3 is TGTGCCAGCTTAGAACCCAAGCGGACCCTGCGGGGGGAGCTGTTTTTT.

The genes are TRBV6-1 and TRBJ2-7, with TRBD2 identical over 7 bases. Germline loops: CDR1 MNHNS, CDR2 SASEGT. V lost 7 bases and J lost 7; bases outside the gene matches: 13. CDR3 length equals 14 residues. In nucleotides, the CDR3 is TGTGCCAGCACCGTATCCGGGGGGTCAAAAGAGCAGTACGTC. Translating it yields CASTVSGGSKEQYV.

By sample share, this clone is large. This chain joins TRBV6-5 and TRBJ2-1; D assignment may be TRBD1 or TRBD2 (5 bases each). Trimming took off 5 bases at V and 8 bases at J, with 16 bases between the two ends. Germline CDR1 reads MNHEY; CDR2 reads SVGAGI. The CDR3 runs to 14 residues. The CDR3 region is CASSLGADKYEQFF. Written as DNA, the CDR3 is TGTGCCAGCAGTCTCGGGGCGGACAAGTATGAGCAGTTCTTC.

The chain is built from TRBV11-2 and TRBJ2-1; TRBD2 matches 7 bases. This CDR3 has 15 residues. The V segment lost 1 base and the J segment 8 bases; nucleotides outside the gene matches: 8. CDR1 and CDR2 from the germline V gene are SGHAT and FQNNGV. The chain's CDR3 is CASSLGAGEVDEQFF. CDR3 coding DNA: TGTGCCAGCAGCTTAGGGGCGGGAGAAGTAGATGAGCAGTTCTTC.

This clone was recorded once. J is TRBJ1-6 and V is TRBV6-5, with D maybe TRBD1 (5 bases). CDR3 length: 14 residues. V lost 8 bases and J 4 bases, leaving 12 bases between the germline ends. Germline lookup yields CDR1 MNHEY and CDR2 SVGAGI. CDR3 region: CASYQAGYNSPLHF. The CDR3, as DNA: TGTGCCAGCTATCAGGCAGGGTATAATTCACCCCTCCACTTT.